A selection of T cell receptor beta chains follows, all from one sample in a study of blood T cell repertoires in COVID-19. TCRdb keeps only in-frame clones here, not all; method: immunoSEQ multiplex PCR. Of 35,000 to 50,000 clones listed, roughly 87% are singletons. The specimen was peripheral blood. These receptors were taken from a man aged 55 to 69 with active COVID-19. Both conserved end residues are part of each CDR3. D genes are given only for firm matches. Expanded clones are given a class, and other clones once, few, many or no size at all.

V gene,D gene,J gene,clone size,CDR3 protein,CDR3 DNA
TRBV27,TRBD1,TRBJ1-2,once,CASSEWPGQGVNYGYTF,TGTGCCAGCAGTGAATGGCCGGGACAGGGGGTTAACTATGGCTACACCTTC
TRBV5-6,TRBD2,TRBJ2-1,.,CASSQPLAGSYNEQFF,TGTGCCAGCAGCCAGCCCCTAGCGGGATCCTACAATGAGCAGTTCTTC
TRBV19,TRBD2,TRBJ2-4,.,CASSKEAGGPKGKNIQYF,TGTGCCAGTAGTAAAGAGGCGGGAGGGCCTAAGGGCAAAAACATTCAGTACTTC
TRBV29-1,TRBD1,TRBJ2-7,once,CSVVRRDSYEQYF,TGCAGCGTTGTCCGCCGGGACAGCTACGAGCAGTACTTC
TRBV25-1,TRBD1,TRBJ2-2,.,CASSEFLGQGTGELFF,TGTGCCAGCAGTGAATTTCTAGGACAGGGGACCGGGGAGCTGTTTTTT
TRBV19,.,TRBJ1-5,.,CASSIGGGQPQHF,TGTGCCAGTAGTATAGGCGGGGGTCAGCCCCAGCATTTT
TRBV19,TRBD1,TRBJ2-1,.,CASSIQTGTGERFF,TGTGCCAGTAGTATTCAAACTGGGACAGGAGAGCGGTTCTTC
TRBV11-2,TRBD1,TRBJ1-2,.,CASSKDRDYGYTF,TGTGCCAGCAGCAAAGACAGGGACTATGGCTACACCTTC
TRBV24-1,TRBD1,TRBJ1-5,.,CATSDWGTGNQPQHF,TGTGCCACCAGTGATTGGGGGACAGGAAACCAGCCCCAGCATTTT
TRBV28,.,TRBJ2-1,.,CASSQSGSDEQFF,TGTGCCAGCAGCCAATCGGGGTCCGATGAGCAGTTCTTC
TRBV18,TRBD1,TRBJ1-1,.,CASSPPGTGGSEAFF,TGTGCCAGCTCACCGCCCGGGACAGGGGGTTCTGAAGCTTTCTTT
TRBV29-1,.,TRBJ1-5,.,CSAPGWSTCVPSNQPQHF,TGCAGCGCCCCGGGGTGGTCAACCTGCGTCCCGAGCAATCAGCCCCAGCATTTT
TRBV29-1,TRBD1,TRBJ2-5,.,CSAGQAHQETQYF,TGCAGCGCTGGACAGGCCCACCAAGAGACCCAGTACTTC
TRBV9,TRBD1,TRBJ1-3,.,CASSVGTGGNSGNTIYF,TGTGCCAGCAGCGTAGGTACAGGGGGCAATTCAGGAAACACCATATATTTT
TRBV15,.,TRBJ2-1,many,CATRRRSGGEQFF,TGTGCCACGCGCAGGCGGTCAGGGGGGGAGCAGTTCTTC
TRBV12-2,.,TRBJ2-5,once,CASRLVPGGGEKEETQYF,TGTGCAAGTCGCTTAGTTCCAGGGGGCGGGGAAAAGGAAGAGACCCAGTACTTC
TRBV28,.,TRBJ2-4,.,CASSFTGGEAKNIQYF,TGTGCCAGCAGTTTTACAGGGGGGGAGGCCAAAAACATTCAGTACTTC
TRBV11-3,TRBD2,TRBJ2-2,once,CASGTSGRGGELFF,TGTGCCAGCGGTACTAGCGGGAGGGGCGGGGAGCTGTTTTTT
TRBV28,.,TRBJ1-3,.,CASSLLASSGNTIYF,TGTGCCAGCAGTTTACTCGCCAGCTCTGGAAACACCATATATTTT
TRBV7-3,TRBD2,TRBJ2-5,.,CASGLAGGKAETQYF,TGTGCCAGCGGACTAGCGGGGGGCAAGGCGGAGACCCAGTACTTC
TRBV28,TRBD2,TRBJ2-3,.,CASRTPLAGALGDTQYF,TGTGCCAGCAGGACCCCACTAGCGGGAGCCCTAGGGGATACGCAGTATTTT
TRBV28,TRBD1,TRBJ2-3,.,CASSPYRGLSDTQYF,TGTGCCAGCAGTCCATACAGGGGGCTTTCAGATACGCAGTATTTT
TRBV29-1,.,TRBJ2-5,.,CSVGEETQYF,TGCAGCGTGGGAGAAGAGACCCAGTACTTC
TRBV6-5,TRBD2,TRBJ2-1,.,CASSYGGREREQFF,TGTGCCAGCAGTTACGGCGGGAGGGAGCGGGAGCAGTTCTTC
TRBV28,.,TRBJ2-3,.,CASSLAGGSWYF,TGTGCCAGCAGTTTAGCCGGGGGTAGTTGGTATTTT
TRBV7-6,.,TRBJ2-2,.,CASSPVVPLNTGELFF,TGTGCCAGCAGCCCGGTTGTGCCCTTAAACACCGGGGAGCTGTTTTTT
TRBV24-1,TRBD1,TRBJ2-2,.,CATSDSGQGASGELFF,TGTGCCACCAGTGATTCGGGACAGGGGGCATCCGGGGAGCTGTTTTTT
TRBV6-1,.,TRBJ1-3,.,CASSEDPSSGNTIYF,TGTGCCAGCAGTGAAGACCCGAGCTCTGGAAACACCATATATTTT
TRBV5-6,.,TRBJ2-7,.,CASSYSTYEQYF,TGTGCCAGCAGCTATAGTACTTACGAGCAGTACTTC
TRBV11-3,.,TRBJ2-3,.,CASSLGSRHGTDTQYF,TGTGCCAGCAGCTTAGGGTCCAGACACGGCACAGATACGCAGTATTTT
TRBV21-1,.,TRBJ1-1,once,CASSKGVGAFF,TGTGCCAGCAGCAAAGGTGTCGGGGCTTTCTTT
TRBV4-3,.,TRBJ1-2,.,CASSQDVGRNYGYTF,TGCGCCAGCAGCCAAGATGTGGGCAGGAACTATGGCTACACCTTC
TRBV15,.,TRBJ2-7,.,CATSRLGVGYEQYF,TGTGCCACCAGCAGACTCGGGGTCGGCTACGAGCAGTACTTC
TRBV7-3,.,TRBJ2-6,.,CASKSGSGANVLTF,TGTGCCAGCAAAAGCGGCTCTGGGGCCAACGTCCTGACTTTC
TRBV3-1/TRBV3-2,TRBD1,TRBJ2-5,.,CASSRQGFEAQYF,TGTGCCAGCAGCCGACAGGGTTTCGAGGCCCAGTACTTC
TRBV5-1,TRBD1,TRBJ2-1,.,CASSTGQGVNEQFF,TGCGCCAGCAGCACTGGACAGGGTGTCAATGAGCAGTTCTTC
TRBV5-4,TRBD1,TRBJ1-1,.,CASREGQFTEAFF,TGTGCCAGCAGGGAGGGACAGTTCACTGAAGCTTTCTTT
TRBV9,.,TRBJ2-2,.,CASSVGVLNTGELFF,TGTGCCAGCAGCGTAGGAGTGCTGAACACCGGGGAGCTGTTTTTT
TRBV28,TRBD1,TRBJ2-7,.,CASSPDRVPYEQYF,TGTGCCAGCAGTCCCGACAGGGTCCCCTACGAGCAGTACTTC
TRBV6-1,.,TRBJ1-6,.,CASSEQQGKSPLHF,TGTGCCAGCAGTGAACAACAGGGAAAATCACCCCTCCACTTT
TRBV7-2,TRBD1,TRBJ1-5,.,CASKSGQGNQPQHF,TGTGCCAGCAAATCGGGACAGGGTAATCAGCCCCAGCATTTT
TRBV4-1,TRBD2,TRBJ2-1,.,CASSYSGLAGSYNEQFF,TGCGCCAGCAGCTATAGTGGACTAGCGGGTTCCTACAATGAGCAGTTCTTC
TRBV29-1,.,TRBJ2-7,once,CSVEGGYEQYF,TGCAGCGTTGAAGGCGGCTACGAGCAGTACTTC
TRBV28,TRBD1,TRBJ1-1,.,CASRSQGVEAFF,TGTGCCAGCAGATCACAGGGGGTCGAAGCTTTCTTT
TRBV6-2/TRBV6-3,.,TRBJ1-3,.,CASSPGHLYGNTIYF,TGTGCCAGCAGCCCCGGACACCTCTACGGAAACACCATATATTTT
TRBV4-1,.,TRBJ2-7,.,CASSQIRGGEQYF,TGCGCCAGCAGCCAAATAAGGGGCGGCGAGCAGTACTTC
TRBV3-1/TRBV3-2,TRBD1,TRBJ1-2,.,CASRQAGTGVYGYTF,TGTGCCAGCAGACAAGCCGGGACAGGGGTTTATGGCTACACCTTC
TRBV9,TRBD2,TRBJ2-2,.,CASSVLAQRGTGELFF,TGTGCCAGCAGCGTACTTGCCCAGCGGGGGACCGGGGAGCTGTTTTTT
TRBV7-8,.,TRBJ2-2,.,CASSPMGAHITGELFF,TGTGCCAGCAGCCCCATGGGGGCACACATCACCGGGGAGCTGTTTTTT
TRBV19,.,TRBJ1-2,.,CASSPTGSPLYGYTF,TGTGCCAGTAGTCCAACCGGGTCCCCGCTCTATGGCTACACCTTC
TRBV30,TRBD1,TRBJ1-3,.,CAWSTSGTARNTIYF,TGTGCCTGGAGTACCTCCGGGACAGCTCGAAACACCATATATTTT
TRBV19,TRBD1,TRBJ1-3,few,CASSVAGGLSGNTIYF,TGTGCCAGTAGTGTCGCAGGGGGCCTCTCTGGAAACACCATATATTTT